The clone carrying this T cell receptor beta chain was seen repeatedly, ten times or more. Its antigen is undetermined. This sample is drawn from a study of human T cells and chemical hapten exposure. Overall study results and limits: The count of PT1 expanded TCRs correlated positively with patch test score. DPC sensitization produced no change in TCRs with frequency above 1 in 1000.

Germline CDR1 is KGHSH and CDR2 is LQKENI. Trimming stripped 2 bases from V and 2 bases from J, with 21 bases between. The CDR3 sequence is 18 residues long. Regarding time point: pre-sensitization, week 0. Treatment reported: therapeutic diphenylcyclopropenone sensitization with weekly scalp DPC. Library preparation tagged each individual cDNA molecule with a unique molecular identifier. TCRdb re-called the RACE reads through MiXCR, storing one row per CDR3 protein. The profile shows approximately 52,000 distinct CDR3 sequences, about 9.4% of them singletons. The receptor comes from a woman aged 35 to 49 with alopecia areata. Some clones in this sample may be carry-over from other donors' samples. The sequencing here drew on whole blood, taken in connection with sensitization to the hapten diphenylcyclopropenone (DPC). The chain joins TRBV18 to TRBJ1-2; D gene uncertain. For the CDR3, the DNA is TGTGCCAGCTCACCAAGCCCGGGCGGAACTTCTTTAAACTATGGCTACACCTTC. Amino acid sequence: CASSPSPGGTSLNYGYTF.